The present TCR beta chain was sequenced within a study of Graves' ophthalmopathy and Graves' hyperthyroidism. Study-wide results and caveats: Most expanded clonotypes in thyroid above 0.001 frequency also showed up in blood. Built on 13 signatures, a model told ophthalmopathy apart from stable hyperthyroidism with around 90% sensitivity and 81.08% specificity.

V was clipped by 2 bases and J by 6 bases; unmatched bases: 5. This CDR3 comprises 16 residues. Germline V gene data show CDR1 as SGHRS and CDR2 as YFSETQ. Amplifying from RNA transcripts, the study obtained TCR beta CDR3 regions. The first round was an RT-PCR with HTBI primers, and the second round was a multiplex PCR. TCRdb independently ran MiXCR on the multiplex PCR reads; one entry per CDR3 protein. The sample comprises around 470,000 distinct CDR3 sequences, around 15% of which are singletons, and approximately 9.8% rests with the top ten. This clonotype has more than one count but fewer than ten. Its antigen is still unknown.

This sequence originates from a woman in her twenties or thirties with Graves' ophthalmopathy. The gene calls are TRBV5-1 and TRBJ2-2; 12 bases align to TRBD2. The source material was blood. The DNA of the CDR3 is TGCGCCAGCAGCTTAGCTAGCGGGAGGGCCCCCGGGGAGCTGTTTTTT. Residues: CASSLASGRAPGELFF.